Following are 23 T cell receptor beta chains from one sample sequenced in a study. Via MiXCR, TCRdb re-called the 5' RACE reads, giving one row per CDR3 protein. The table records about 40,000 distinct CDR3 sequences, around 18% of them present only once. The sequenced sample was naive CD4+ T cells sorted from a lymph node. The subset was: naive CD4+ T cells, CD4+CD45RA+CD25-. These receptors came from a female donor with breast cancer.

This clonotype has only a few counts. The chain carries TRBV6-6 and TRBJ2-3, with 7 nucleotides matching TRBD2. The CDR3 sequence is 13 residues long. Per germline, CDR1 MNHNY and CDR2 SVGAGI (reference sequence). V dropped 8 bases and J dropped 1; count of bases not matched to a gene: 3. CDR3 in amino acids: CASLGGGTDTQYF. The CDR3 DNA sequence: TGTGCCAGCTTGGGGGGGGGCACAGATACGCAGTATTTT.

The chain carries TRBV7-2 and TRBJ2-2, with D tentatively TRBD1 (5 bases). Germline V lookup: CDR1 SGHTA, CDR2 FQGNSA. With 2 bases removed from V and 8 bases from J, the gap between germline ends came to 12 bases. The CDR3 length is 14 residues. CDR3 amino acids: CASSLSRTSGELFF. In nucleotides, the CDR3 is TGTGCCAGCAGCTTAAGTAGGACAAGTGGGGAGCTGTTTTTT.

This clonotype was recorded a few times. The rearrangement joins TRBV20-1 to TRBJ1-2, with 7 positions matching TRBD1. CDR3 size: 11 residues. With V trimmed by 6 bases and J by 4 bases, 2 bases remained unmatched. Germline V gene lookup returns CDR1 DFQATT and CDR2 SNEGSKA (reference sequence). The CDR3 loop is CSAGTVYGYTF. DNA of the CDR3: TGCAGTGCAGGGACAGTCTATGGCTACACCTTC.

Turning to this clonotype: This likely comes from a read error, as the CDR3 has no conserved phenylalanine or tryptophan at its end. The rearrangement uses TRBV6-2 or TRBV6-3 and TRBJ1-5; D is uncertain. Germline V gene lookup returns CDR1 MNHEY and CDR2 SVGEGT. The CDR3 totals 13 residues. V was cut by 2 bases and J by 6 bases, with 8 bases left in between. CDR3 region: CASSYAAGQPQHL. CDR3 sequence (DNA): TGTGCCAGCAGTTACGCCGCGGGTCAGCCCCAGCATCTT.

This chain links TRBV28 with TRBJ1-2, with D uncertain. This CDR3 has 12 residues. From germline, CDR1 is MDHEN and CDR2 SYDVKM. Trimming took 1 base from V and 4 from J, leaving 4 bases between them. The CDR3 spells CASSLSSYGYTF. In DNA form, the CDR3 reads TGTGCCAGCAGTTTATCCAGCTATGGCTACACCTTC.

The chain uses TRBV3-1 and TRBJ1-5; TRBD1 is a possible D gene (6 bases). CDR1 and CDR2 from the germline V gene are LGHDT and YNNKEL (reference sequence). CDR3 size: 13 residues. The V end was cut by 5 bases, the J end by 10 bases, with 15 bases between. Here the CDR3 reads CASSRDTGSPQHF. For the CDR3, the DNA is TGTGCCAGCAGCAGGGACACGGGATCTCCCCAGCATTTT.

This clonotype has a handful of counts. The junction does not match germline at one end; this may be a read error. V usage is TRBV24-1 and J usage is TRBJ2-2, with D unclear. The germline V gene encodes CDR1 KGHDR and CDR2 SFDVKD. The CDR3 has 12 amino acids. The CDR3 DNA reads as TGCGCCACCAGTGCTTATAACGGGGAGCTGTTTTTT. It translates to CATSAYNGELFF.

As for this clonotype: Since a much larger clone is just one base distant, this may be a read error. The chain has TRBV15 and TRBJ1-2; D uncertain. The germline V and J ends were trimmed by 5 bases and 9 bases, with 19 bases remaining between them. The germline gives CDR1 LNHNV, CDR2 YYDKDF (reference sequence). This CDR3 spans 14 amino acids. The CDR3 nucleotides are TGTGCCACCAGCGCCAGTGCGACGGTCCGGAGCTACACCTTC. Residues: CATSASATVRSYTF.

The table lists this clonotype with many counts. The rearrangement uses TRBV20-1 and TRBJ2-1, with 10 bases that match TRBD2. The CDR3 covers 16 residues. CDR1 and CDR2 from the germline V gene are DFQATT and SNEGSKA (reference sequence). V lost 4 bases to trimming and J lost 7 bases; unmatched junction nucleotides: 13. CDR3 in amino acids: CSATPPSGRLVNEQFF. CDR3 coding DNA: TGCAGTGCTACCCCGCCTAGCGGGAGATTGGTTAATGAGCAGTTCTTC.

This chain links TRBV5-1 with TRBJ2-5; D uncertain. Deletions cut 3 bases from V and 4 bases from J, with 7 bases between. CDR3 length equals 12 residues. Germline V lookup: CDR1 SGHRS, CDR2 YFSETQ. CDR3 sequence: CASSSSGETQYF. The CDR3 region has the DNA TGCGCCAGCAGCTCTTCCGGAGAGACCCAGTACTTC.

This clonotype was detected a few times. The CDR3 DNA sequence: TGTGCCAGCAGCCCCGCGGCCTGGGACGAGCAGTACTTC. It encodes CASSPAAWDEQYF. The genes are TRBV7-2 and TRBJ2-7; no clear D. This CDR3 comprises 13 residues. V was shortened by 5 bases and J by 5 bases, with 13 bases between the two germline ends. CDR1 is SGHTA and CDR2 is FQGNSA in the germline V gene.

The J gene is TRBJ2-3, the V gene TRBV6-6, with 10 bases identical to TRBD1. Per the germline V gene, CDR1 is MNHNY and CDR2 is SVGAGI (reference sequence). Trimming cost V 5 bases and J 2 bases; bases outside gene matches: 7. This CDR3 has 16 amino acids. The CDR3 is CASSLLGTGVTDTQYF. The DNA for the CDR3 is TGTGCCAGCAGTCTTCTCGGGACAGGGGTCACAGATACGCAGTATTTT.

The rearrangement uses TRBV2 and TRBJ1-5; D is unresolved. With 7 bases removed from V and 3 bases from J, the gap between germline ends came to 10 bases. Germline values: CDR1 SNHLY, CDR2 FYNNEI. The CDR3 sequence is 13 residues long. CDR3 nucleotide sequence: TGTGCCAGCATTGAGGGTACCAATCAGCCCCAGCATTTT. This sequence encodes CASIEGTNQPQHF.

The sample holds a few counts of this clonotype. The rearrangement joins TRBV5-1 to TRBJ1-4; no clear D gene. Germline CDR1 reads SGHRS; CDR2 reads YFSETQ. This CDR3 has 13 amino acids. Trimming stripped 3 bases from V and 5 bases from J, with 8 bases between. CDR3 loop: CASSSAPNEKLFF. The CDR3 DNA reads TGCGCCAGCAGCTCGGCCCCAAATGAAAAACTGTTTTTT.

A note on this clonotype: This may stem from a read error, because a much larger clone lies one nucleotide away. The chain joins TRBV7-9 to TRBJ1-5, with D perhaps matching TRBD1 (5 bases). The length of the CDR3 is 13 residues. From germline, CDR1 is SEHNR and CDR2 FQNEAQ (reference sequence). Trimming shortened V by 8 bases and J by 6 bases, and 14 bases separated the two germline ends. CDR3 residues: CASGLGGGQPQHF. The CDR3 region has the DNA TGTGCCAGCGGTTTGGGGGGAGGTCAGCCCCAGCATTTT.

This clonotype was seen more than once but under ten times. V is TRBV2 and J is TRBJ1-1; 8 bases align to TRBD1. The germline gives CDR1 SNHLY, CDR2 FYNNEI. The CDR3 has 13 amino acids. V trimming: 6 bases; J trimming: 1 base; junction bases outside the gene matches: 1. CDR3 in amino acids: CASSGQGNTEAFF. CDR3 DNA: TGTGCCAGCAGCGGACAGGGGAACACTGAAGCTTTCTTT.

This clonotype was counted a few times. The V call is TRBV4-2, the J call TRBJ1-1; TRBD1 aligns across 9 bases. J lost 7 bases, V lost 3 bases, and 12 bases had no gene match. Germline lookup yields CDR1 LGHNA and CDR2 YNFKEQ. The CDR3 loop spans 16 amino acids. The CDR3: CASSHDKPGQGFEAFF. The CDR3 DNA sequence: TGTGCCAGCAGCCACGATAAGCCGGGACAGGGATTTGAAGCTTTCTTT.

This clonotype was seen a few times. Here the CDR3 DNA reads TGTGCCAGCAGCAGGACACTTGAAAAACTGTTTTTT. It translates to CASSRTLEKLFF. The chain joins TRBV12-3 or TRBV12-4 to TRBJ1-4, with D perhaps TRBD1 (5 bases). V was pared by 6 bases and J by 7 bases, with 9 bases between. The CDR3 extends over 12 amino acids.

The chain uses TRBV5-4 and TRBJ2-1; the D gene is possibly TRBD2 (5 bases). CDR1 is SGHNT, CDR2 YYREEE, per germline (reference sequence). The ends were cut back, 0 bases at V and 5 bases at J, with 12 bases in the middle. The CDR3 is made up of 15 amino acids. This CDR3 is CASSLGGRGNNEQFF. As DNA, the CDR3 is TGTGCCAGCAGCTTGGGTGGCCGGGGAAACAATGAGCAGTTCTTC. Looking up the rest from reference TRBV5-4 and TRBJ2-1 gives the full variable domain: ETGVTQSPTHLIKTRGQQVTLRCSSQSGHNTVSWYQQALGQGPQFIFQYYREEENGRGNFPPRFSGLQFPNYSSELNVNALELDDSALYLCASSLGGRGNNEQFFGPGTRLTVL.

This clonotype was detected only a few times. The gene calls are TRBV7-9 and TRBJ1-6, with TRBD1 matching 10 bases. CDR3 size: 14 residues. Germline CDR1 SEHNR, CDR2 FQNEAQ (reference sequence). With 6 bases clipped from V and 8 bases from J, the junction kept 4 bases outside the gene matches. CDR3: CASSSGTGDSPLHF. CDR3 bases: TGTGCCAGCAGTTCCGGGACAGGGGATTCACCCCTCCACTTT.

In regard to this clonotype: Since the CDR3 does not end with the conserved phenylalanine or tryptophan, this likely comes from a read error. This chain joins TRBV7-3 and TRBJ2-5, with D unclear. Germline V gives CDR1 SGHTA, CDR2 FQGTGA. The CDR3 loop spans 13 amino acids. V was cut by 5 bases and J by 3 bases, with 10 bases left in between. CDR3 protein: CASSPQDKETQYL. DNA for the CDR3: TGTGCCAGCAGCCCCCAGGATAAAGAGACCCAGTACCTC.

This clonotype was detected only a few times. The chain links TRBV5-1 to TRBJ2-2, with unresolved D. V dropped 4 bases and J dropped 4 bases, with 11 bases sitting between them. The CDR3 is made up of 14 amino acids. Germline V gene lookup returns CDR1 SGHRS and CDR2 YFSETQ. The CDR3 DNA reads as TGCGCCAGCAGCGTAGGTATCAGCACCGGGGAGCTGTTTTTT. Encoded protein: CASSVGISTGELFF.

This clonotype was seen only a few times. CDR3 in DNA: TGTGCCAGCAGTTCGCCCCCCGGAGGGGCGGGCTCCTACAATGAGCAGTTCTTC. Encoded protein: CASSSPPGGAGSYNEQFF. The rearrangement uses TRBV12-3 or TRBV12-4 and TRBJ2-1; D is perhaps TRBD2 (6 bases). The CDR3 loop spans 18 amino acids. V lost 4 bases, J lost 0 bases, and 19 bases lay in between.